This note documents a single T cell receptor (beta chain) sequence. These data belong to a study of T cell changes during pregnancy in multiple sclerosis. The table came from immunoSEQ multiplex PCR; TCRdb's copy has only in-frame clones and leaves some out. The sample consists of 50,000 or so clones, 91% of them appearing once. The CDR3 runs 15 residues. Germline loops: CDR1 MDHEN, CDR2 SYDVKM. V was trimmed by 1 base and J by 5 bases, leaving 14 bases between them. The rearrangement links TRBV28 to TRBJ1-1, with a possible D match to TRBD1 (5 bases). The clonotype was recovered from a female donor in good health, enrolled as a control in a pregnancy study. The sample consisted of peripheral blood, taken after pregnancy. This CDR3 is CASSLSGGRRTEAFF. CDR3 DNA sequence: TGTGCCAGCAGTTTATCTGGGGGGAGGAGGACTGAAGCTTTCTTT.